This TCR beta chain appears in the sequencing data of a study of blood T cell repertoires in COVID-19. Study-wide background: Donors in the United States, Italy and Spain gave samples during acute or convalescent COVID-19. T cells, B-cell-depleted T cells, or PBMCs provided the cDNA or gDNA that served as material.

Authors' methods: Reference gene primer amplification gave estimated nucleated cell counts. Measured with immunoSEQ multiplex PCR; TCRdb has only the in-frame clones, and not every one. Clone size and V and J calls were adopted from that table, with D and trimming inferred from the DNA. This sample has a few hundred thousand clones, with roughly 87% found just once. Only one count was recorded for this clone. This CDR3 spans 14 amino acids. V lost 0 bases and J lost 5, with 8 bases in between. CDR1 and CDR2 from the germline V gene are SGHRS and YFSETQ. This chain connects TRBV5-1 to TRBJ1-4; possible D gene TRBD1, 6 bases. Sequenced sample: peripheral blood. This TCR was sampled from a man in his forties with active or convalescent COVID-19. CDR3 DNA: TGCGCCAGCAGCTTGGCCCAGGGGAATGAAAAACTGTTTTTT. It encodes CASSLAQGNEKLFF.